The rows below give T cell receptor beta chains drawn from one sample of a study of T cells in Graves' hyperthyroidism and ophthalmopathy. Each CDR3 protein is one row after TCRdb ran MiXCR on the multiplex PCR reads. The sample holds 400,000 to 500,000 distinct CDR3 sequences, 13% to 15% seen once. The specimen sequenced was blood. These receptors originate from a young woman with Graves' hyperthyroidism. CDR3s include the opening cysteine and the closing phenylalanine or tryptophan. D genes are given only for firm matches. Expanded clones are given a class, and other clones once, few, many or no size at all.

j_gene,abundance,v_gene,d_gene,CDR3nt,CDR3aa
TRBJ1-1,.,TRBV6-1,.,TGTGCCACTGCAGGCGCGACACTTGAAGCTTTCTTT,CATAGATLEAFF
TRBJ1-2,many,TRBV15,.,TGTGCCACCAGCAGACCCCGGGCGGAAAACTATGGCTACACCTTC,CATSRPRAENYGYTF
TRBJ2-2,.,TRBV7-3,.,TGTGCCAGCAGCTACGCCGTGACTAGTGTCACCGGGGAGCTGTTTTTT,CASSYAVTSVTGELFF
TRBJ1-2,many,TRBV24-1,.,TGTGCCACCAGTGATCAGGACAGCCCTAACTATGGCTACACCTTC,CATSDQDSPNYGYTF
TRBJ2-3,few,TRBV19,.,TGTGCCAGTAGGGCGGGCAGGGAGATCACAGATACGCAGTATTTT,CASRAGREITDTQYF
TRBJ2-7,few,TRBV19,TRBD1,TGTGCCAGTAGTGGTGGGACAGTCATAACCTACGAGCAGTACTTC,CASSGGTVITYEQYF
TRBJ1-3,many,TRBV29-1,.,TGCAGCGTTGTATCCCAGGGCGGTGGAAACACCATATATTTT,CSVVSQGGGNTIYF
TRBJ1-1,.,TRBV10-3,.,TGTGCCATCAGTGAGTATTCGGGAGATGAAGCTTTCTTT,CAISEYSGDEAFF
TRBJ2-7,many,TRBV20-1,TRBD1,TGCAGTGCTAGAGACCGCGACAGGGAGTACGAGCAGTACTTC,CSARDRDREYEQYF
TRBJ2-7,many,TRBV7-9,.,TGTGCCAGCAGCCCAGACCCCCCGGGACCTACCTACGAGCAGTACTTC,CASSPDPPGPTYEQYF
TRBJ2-1,many,TRBV7-3,.,TGTGCCAGCAGCCTACTAGGGGCTCCAAATGAGCAGTTCTTC,CASSLLGAPNEQFF
TRBJ2-2,few,TRBV12-5,.,TGTGCTAGTGGTTTGGACCCGGGGAAAAACACCGGGGAGCTGTTTTTT,CASGLDPGKNTGELFF
TRBJ2-5,many,TRBV6-5,.,TGTGCCAGCAGTTACGGTCAGGTCCCGGTGTCCCAGTACTTC,CASSYGQVPVSQYF
TRBJ1-4,.,TRBV19,TRBD1,TGTGCCAGTAGTATTACAGGGGGCCGCGAAAAACTGTTTTTT,CASSITGGREKLFF
TRBJ1-2,many,TRBV3-1,TRBD1,TGTGCCAGCGGTAACAATTTACAGGGGGCTGGTGGCTACACCTTC,CASGNNLQGAGGYTF
TRBJ2-3,few,TRBV20-1,.,TGCAGTGCTAGACTACACCAGAGCACAGATACGCAGTATTTT,CSARLHQSTDTQYF
TRBJ2-2,few,TRBV3-1,TRBD2,TGTGCCAGCATCCGGGGGGATGGTGGGGCCGGGGAGCTGTTTTTT,CASIRGDGGAGELFF
TRBJ1-1,many,TRBV18,.,TGTGCCAGCTCACCACGGGACGGATTTAAGAACACTGAAGCTTTCTTT,CASSPRDGFKNTEAFF
TRBJ1-1,few,TRBV19,.,TGTGCCAGTAGTATAGGTTTGACTGAAGCTTTCTTT,CASSIGLTEAFF
TRBJ2-2,few,TRBV30,.,TGTGCCTGGAGAACCGACGGCAGGAACACCGGGGAGCTGTTTTTT,CAWRTDGRNTGELFF
TRBJ2-7,many,TRBV24-1,.,TGTGCCACCAGTGCTGGCAGCTCCTACGAGCAGTACTTC,CATSAGSSYEQYF
TRBJ2-1,many,TRBV3-1,TRBD2,TGTGCCAGCCAATCGGCTAGCGGGTCCTACAATGAGCAGTTCTTC,CASQSASGSYNEQFF
TRBJ2-6,.,TRBV19,TRBD1,TGTGCCAGTAGTGGGGACAGGGGTCCTTCTGGGGCCAACGTCCTGACTTTC,CASSGDRGPSGANVLTF
TRBJ1-5,few,TRBV10-1,.,TGCGCCAGCACCGGACCCCAATGGCCCCAGCATTTT,CASTGPQWPQHF
TRBJ2-1,few,TRBV10-3,.,TGTGCCATCAGTGGGGTGGGCGATGAGCAGTTCTTC,CAISGVGDEQFF
TRBJ1-2,.,TRBV9,.,TGTGCCAGCAGTACGGGTGTTAGCGGCTACACCTTC,CASSTGVSGYTF
TRBJ1-5,.,TRBV12-3/TRBV12-4,.,TGTGCCAGCAGTTTCCCTCAACAAAATCAGCCCCAGCATTTT,CASSFPQQNQPQHF
TRBJ2-3,many,TRBV20-1,TRBD1,TGCAGTGCTTGGGGGACAGCTTCGGCAGATACGCAGTATTTT,CSAWGTASADTQYF
TRBJ2-7,.,TRBV3-1,.,TGTGCCAGCAGTTTTTTTGGACGGTCCTACGAGCAGTACTTC,CASSFFGRSYEQYF
TRBJ2-1,many,TRBV6-1,.,TGTGCCAGCAGCGTAAGTCCGAGTGTGGGCGCCTACAATGAGCAGTTCTTC,CASSVSPSVGAYNEQFF
TRBJ2-1,few,TRBV20-1,TRBD2,TGCAGTGCTACTGTCAGAAGACTAGCGGGAAACAATGAGCAGTTCTTC,CSATVRRLAGNNEQFF
TRBJ1-1,.,TRBV11-2,TRBD1,TGTGCCAGCAGGCTTACAGGGGGCATGGGCACTGAAGCTTTCTTT,CASRLTGGMGTEAFF
TRBJ2-7,many,TRBV10-3,TRBD2,TGTGCCATCAGTGGACCCGGGACTAGCGGGCTAAGCTCCTACGAGCAGTACTTC,CAISGPGTSGLSSYEQYF
TRBJ2-1,.,TRBV12-3/TRBV12-4,TRBD2,TGTGCCAGCAGTTCGTCCTACCTGGGGGCTAGCGGGACGTACAATGAGCAGTTCTTC,CASSSSYLGASGTYNEQFF
TRBJ1-1,few,TRBV2,.,TGTGCCAGCAGGCTAGGGGTGGTGGGCACTGAAGCTTTCTTT,CASRLGVVGTEAFF
TRBJ2-3,few,TRBV11-3,.,TGTGCCAGCAGCTTTCGTCGGGCGGGCCCCGCCACAGATACGCAGTATTTT,CASSFRRAGPATDTQYF
TRBJ2-2,.,TRBV3-1,TRBD2,TGTGCCAGCAGCCAAGTCGTTCTCGGACTAGCGGCGAACACCGGGGAGCTGTTTTTT,CASSQVVLGLAANTGELFF
TRBJ2-7,.,TRBV9,.,TGTGCCAGCAGCGTCGAGATGACAAGCTCCTACGAGCAGTACTTC,CASSVEMTSSYEQYF
TRBJ2-4,many,TRBV11-2,.,TGTGCCAGCAGCTTAACGGCAGGGGCGTTATATTACATTCAGTACTTC,CASSLTAGALYYIQYF
TRBJ2-3,many,TRBV20-1,TRBD1,TGCAGTGCTTTGGGACAGGGGAAGACAGATACGCAGTATTTT,CSALGQGKTDTQYF
TRBJ2-3,many,TRBV14,.,TGTGCCAGCAGCCAAGCGAGTGGGAGGAGGACAGATACGCAGTATTTT,CASSQASGRRTDTQYF
TRBJ1-2,.,TRBV4-2,TRBD1,TGTGCCAGCAGCCAAGATGGGACAGGGAGAGATGGCTACACCTTC,CASSQDGTGRDGYTF
TRBJ1-2,many,TRBV10-3,TRBD1,TGTGCCATCAGTCTCCCGTCAACAGGGGGCCACTATGGCTACACCTTC,CAISLPSTGGHYGYTF
TRBJ2-5,.,TRBV9,.,TGTGCCAGCAGCGTAGAGGAAGGGCTCGGGGAGACCCAGTACTTC,CASSVEEGLGETQYF
TRBJ2-1,.,TRBV7-3,TRBD2,TGTGCCAGCAGCTTAATGTCGGCGGGAGGGCCTTGGAATGAGCAGTTCTTC,CASSLMSAGGPWNEQFF
TRBJ2-2,.,TRBV15,TRBD2,TGTGCCACCAAACCGGGACTAGCGAACACCGGGGAGCTGTTTTTT,CATKPGLANTGELFF
TRBJ2-7,few,TRBV10-3,TRBD1,TGTGCCATCAGTGCCACCTTGACAGGGGGGGAGCAGTACTTC,CAISATLTGGEQYF
TRBJ2-5,.,TRBV9,TRBD2,TGTGCCAGCAGCGTGGGCCCTAGCGGGAGGCAAGAGACCCAGTACTTC,CASSVGPSGRQETQYF
TRBJ1-6,many,TRBV13,.,TGTGCCAGCAGAAAACAGGGTGCCTATAATTCACCCCTCCACTTT,CASRKQGAYNSPLHF
TRBJ1-1,few,TRBV13,.,TGTGCCAGCAGCCTTCGACGCGTAATGAACACTGAAGCTTTCTTT,CASSLRRVMNTEAFF
TRBJ2-1,many,TRBV13,TRBD2,TGTGCCAGCAGCCCCGAGACTAGCGGTTACGTTGAGCAGTTCTTC,CASSPETSGYVEQFF
TRBJ2-1,many,TRBV10-2,.,TGCGCCAGCAGTCCCACAGGGAATCACAATGAGCAGTTCTTC,CASSPTGNHNEQFF
TRBJ2-7,few,TRBV28,.,TGTGCCAGCAGTTTACCTAGCCACTACGAGCAGTACTTC,CASSLPSHYEQYF
TRBJ1-5,many,TRBV10-3,.,TGTGCCATCAGTGACAGGACCGGAGATCAGCCCCAGCATTTT,CAISDRTGDQPQHF
TRBJ1-6,few,TRBV25-1,.,TGTGCCAGCAGTGAAGAAAGGGTAGGGGCCGCTGCCCCCCTCCACTTT,CASSEERVGAAAPLHF
TRBJ1-2,.,TRBV5-1,.,TGCGCCAGCAGCTTGGAACAGATCACTAACTATGGCTACACCTTC,CASSLEQITNYGYTF
TRBJ1-2,few,TRBV14,.,TGTGCCAGCAGCCAAGATAACAGAGTAAACTATGGCTACACCTTC,CASSQDNRVNYGYTF
TRBJ1-1,once,TRBV19,.,TGTGCCAGTAGTACGGTTGGTCAGGGTGAAGCTTTCTTT,CASSTVGQGEAFF
TRBJ1-1,many,TRBV20-1,.,TGCAGTGCTGCTTACCCTAATAGGTACACTGAAGCTTTCTTT,CSAAYPNRYTEAFF